Detailed here is one TCR beta chain. Antigen specificity is unknown. This specimen comes from a study of cytomegalovirus exposure and HLA in healthy donors. Study outcomes and limitations: In an earlier analysis, in some 500 donors, most V segments appeared productive either ~87% or ~30% of the time.

This CDR3 has 13 residues. V was pared by 5 bases and J by 1 base, with 8 bases between. CDR1 is WNHNN, CDR2 SYGVQD, per germline (reference sequence). Amplification used 60 Vbeta primers and 13 Jbeta primers. The data were produced by immunoSEQ multiplex PCR, yet TCRdb's version contains in-frame clones alone and is incomplete. The table has about 93,000 clones, around 78% seen once; the top ten hold 0.57%. The rearrangement joins TRBV10-1 to TRBJ1-1; weak D call: TRBD1 (6 bases). The TCR comes from a man aged 30 to 45 in good health and CMV-seronegative. The sequencing sample was made of PBMCs. CDR3 amino acids: CASSSRGNTEAFF. CDR3 nucleotide sequence: TGCGCCAGCAGTTCCAGGGGGAACACTGAAGCTTTCTTT.